These 27 T cell receptor beta chains came from one sample sequenced in a study of beta chain features in type 1 diabetes. Study-wide findings and caveats: TCRB CDR3s were moderately but significantly shorter in Type 1 diabetes patients in all four CD4+ subsets.

Their specific antigens are unknown. Of the isolated RNA, all was reverse transcribed, and so the sequenced material was expressed TCRB transcripts. The method was immunoSEQ multiplex PCR; TCRdb's version includes in-frame clones alone and lacks a portion of them. The sample lists roughly 160,000 clones; 6.5% to 10% were seen once. Source material: central memory CD4+ T cells from blood. The source of these receptors is a young woman with type 1 diabetes.

J is TRBJ2-7 and V is TRBV19, with a possible D match to TRBD2 (6 bases). This CDR3 spans 12 amino acids. V was shortened by 11 bases and J by 2 bases, with 13 bases between the two germline ends. Germline lookup yields CDR1 LNHDA and CDR2 SQIVND (reference sequence). CDR3 amino acids: CAPGTGAYEQYF. For the CDR3, the DNA is TGTGCCCCCGGGACGGGGGCCTACGAGCAGTACTTC.

This clone was recorded at least ten times. Within the sample, other DNA sequences also encode this same CDR3. For the CDR3, the DNA is TGTGCCATCAGTGAGTCGAACAGGAAAGAGACCCAGTACTTC. It specifies CAISESNRKETQYF. This chain links TRBV10-3 with TRBJ2-5; D possibly corresponds to TRBD1 (5 bases). This CDR3 spans 14 amino acids. CDR1 ENHRY and CDR2 SYGVKD come from the germline V gene. The V end lost 0 bases, the J end lost 3 bases, and 8 bases lay between the germline ends.

The chain couples TRBV29-1 to TRBJ1-5; TRBD1 matches 8 bases. The germline V gene encodes CDR1 SQVTM and CDR2 ANQGSEA. This CDR3 spans 14 amino acids. Trimming removed 6 bases from V and 2 bases from J; junction bases left unmatched: 6. CDR3 sequence: CSVSQGDGNQPQHF. CDR3 in DNA: TGCAGCGTGTCACAGGGGGATGGCAATCAGCCCCAGCATTTT.

CDR3 sequence reads: CASTLGQAHQPQHF. CDR3 coding DNA: TGTGCCAGTACCCTAGGACAGGCTCATCAGCCCCAGCATTTT. The chain carries TRBV19 and TRBJ1-5, with 7 bases identical to TRBD1. V was clipped by 7 bases and J by 5 bases; unmatched bases: 8. This CDR3 comprises 14 residues. In germline, CDR1 is LNHDA, CDR2 SQIVND (reference sequence).

This chain links TRBV5-1 with TRBJ2-3; 10 positions agree with TRBD1. V lost 0 bases to trimming and J lost 4 bases; unmatched junction nucleotides: 5. This CDR3 region has 16 residues. Germline-derived CDR1 and CDR2 are SGHRS and YFSETQ. CDR3 sequence reads: CASSLDYGQGADTQYF. The CDR3 region has the DNA TGCGCCAGCAGCTTGGATTATGGACAGGGGGCAGATACGCAGTATTTT.

V is TRBV30 and J is TRBJ1-2, with a tentative D call TRBD1 (5 bases). Germline V CDR1 and CDR2: GTSNPN, SVGIG (reference sequence). With 0 bases removed from V and 8 bases from J, the gap between germline ends came to 10 bases. This CDR3 has 12 amino acids. The CDR3 nucleotides are TGTGCCTGGAGTGTAGCGGGGCCGGGCTACACCTTC. Translating it yields CAWSVAGPGYTF.

The chain links TRBV27 to TRBJ2-1, with 9 bases identical to TRBD1. Germline V gene sequence: CDR1 MNHEY, CDR2 SMNVEV (reference sequence). This CDR3 is 15 amino acids long. The V and J ends lost 5 bases and 3 bases, in that order; junction bases with no gene match: 5. The CDR3 sequence is CASSVGQGLYNEQFF. As DNA, the CDR3 is TGTGCCAGCAGTGTGGGACAGGGCCTCTACAATGAGCAGTTCTTC.

This clone was seen more than once but under ten times. Other nucleotide sequences from this sample produce the same CDR3. V and J are TRBV18 and TRBJ1-1; a possible D gene is TRBD1 (5 bases). This CDR3 contains 14 residues. Germline V gene sequence: CDR1 KGHSH, CDR2 LQKENI. Trimming shortened V by 3 bases and J by 3 bases, and 11 bases separated the two germline ends. The CDR3 DNA sequence: TGTGCCAGCTCACCCCCGACAGAGTACACTGAAGCTTTCTTT. Translated: CASSPPTEYTEAFF.

In this sample, this clone turned up a few times. CDR3 protein: CASSKLGGGGANVLTF. In nucleotides, the CDR3 is TGCGCCAGCAGCAAGCTAGGGGGCGGTGGGGCCAACGTCCTGACTTTC. The J gene is TRBJ2-6, the V gene TRBV5-1; 7 bases fit TRBD1. The trim removed 4 bases at V and 3 bases at J, leaving 7 bases unmatched. CDR1 is SGHRS, CDR2 YFSETQ, per germline. The CDR3 runs 16 residues.

This clone has a handful of counts. The chain is built from TRBV7-2 and TRBJ2-1, with D possibly being TRBD2 (6 bases). V lost 4 bases to trimming and J lost 5 bases, with 12 bases between them. The CDR3 is made up of 14 amino acids. The germline V gene has CDR1 SGHTA and CDR2 FQGNSA. As DNA, the CDR3 is TGTGCCAGCAGCTCCCGGCGGGGTAACAATGAGCAGTTCTTC. As protein: CASSSRRGNNEQFF.

This clone was seen a few times. The CDR3 nucleotides are TGTGCCAGCAGTCGGGGTGACGGGACTATCTCCTACGAGCAGTACTTC. Protein: CASSRGDGTISYEQYF. This chain connects TRBV6-6 to TRBJ2-7; 7 bases match TRBD2. The ends lost 5 bases at V and 0 bases at J; junction bases unmatched: 10. CDR1 is MNHNY, CDR2 SVGAGI, per germline (reference sequence). The CDR3 extends over 16 amino acids.

This clone was seen a few times. The rearrangement joins TRBV11-2 to TRBJ2-7; tentative D call: TRBD1 (6 bases). The germline CDR1 and CDR2 sequences are SGHAT and FQNNGV. V dropped 6 bases and J dropped 3 bases, with 12 bases sitting between them. The CDR3 runs 13 residues. Here the CDR3 reads CASRSLTGYEQYF. In DNA, the CDR3 is TGTGCCAGCAGATCATTGACAGGCTACGAGCAGTACTTC. The variable domain in full, completed from reference TRBV11-2 and TRBJ2-7, reads EAGVAQSPRYKIIEKRQSVAFWCNPISGHATLYWYQQILGQGPKLLIQFQNNGVVDDSQLPKDRFSAERLKGVDSTLKIQPAKLEDSAVYLCASRSLTGYEQYFGPGTRLTVT.

The genes are TRBV29-1 and TRBJ2-6; 7 nucleotides line up with TRBD1. CDR1 is SQVTM, CDR2 ANQGSEA, per germline. The CDR3 totals 16 residues. V was clipped by 3 bases and J by 0 bases; unmatched bases: 5. CDR3 sequence (DNA): TGCAGCGTTGAGTACAGGGGATACTCTGGGGCCAACGTCCTGACTTTC. This translates into CSVEYRGYSGANVLTF.

This clone has only a few counts. The chain recombines TRBV4-2 with TRBJ2-3, with 14 nucleotides matching TRBD2. The CDR3 sequence is 19 residues long. V lost 1 base and J lost 0; bases outside the gene matches: 6. Germline-derived CDR1 and CDR2 are LGHNA and YNFKEQ. CDR3 region: CASSQGLAGGHASTDTQYF. In DNA form, the CDR3 reads TGTGCCAGCAGCCAAGGACTAGCGGGAGGGCACGCTAGCACAGATACGCAGTATTTT.

The rearrangement joins TRBV25-1 to TRBJ1-2; D is uncertain. V lost 5 bases and J 8 bases, leaving 15 bases between the germline ends. The CDR3 sequence is 13 residues long. In germline, CDR1 is MGHDK, CDR2 SYGVNS. CDR3 protein: CASSLGELSGYTF. The CDR3, as DNA: TGTGCCAGCAGTCTCGGGGAGTTATCGGGCTACACCTTC.

This clone was counted between two and nine times. The rearrangement joins TRBV5-1 to TRBJ1-2, with a tentative D call TRBD1 (5 bases). The CDR3 runs 13 residues. V dropped 6 bases and J dropped 1 base, with 10 bases sitting between them. Germline V gene sequence: CDR1 SGHRS, CDR2 YFSETQ. The CDR3 nucleotides are TGCGCCAGCAACATCGGGGGTAACTATGGCTACACCTTC. Its protein is CASNIGGNYGYTF.

This clone has only a few counts. The chain has TRBV5-1 and TRBJ2-7, with 8 bases aligning to TRBD1. CDR3 length: 13 residues. Germline V lookup: CDR1 SGHRS, CDR2 YFSETQ. J lost 2 bases, V lost 7 bases, and 5 bases had no gene match. CDR3 in amino acids: CASSETGAYEQYF. CDR3 sequence (DNA): TGCGCCAGCTCCGAGACAGGGGCCTACGAGCAGTACTTC.

This clone was seen ten or more times. One end of the junction fails to match germline, which may point to a read error. For the CDR3, the DNA is TGTGCCAGCAGACAAGCAGGGTATGAGCAGTTCTTC. Protein sequence: CASRQAGYEQFF. The rearrangement links TRBV14 to TRBJ2-1; maybe TRBD1 (5 bases). CDR3 length: 12 residues. Germline V gives CDR1 SGHDN, CDR2 FVKESK.

This clone was counted many times. V usage is TRBV11-2 and J usage is TRBJ2-7; possibly TRBD2 for D (5 bases). This CDR3 region has 15 residues. Trimming shortened V by 4 bases and J by 3 bases, and 16 bases separated the two germline ends. Germline lookup yields CDR1 SGHAT and CDR2 FQNNGV. The CDR3 DNA reads as TGTGCCAGCAGCTCCTCCGACTACGGCGACTACGAGCAGTACTTC. Amino acids: CASSSSDYGDYEQYF.

This clone was seen only a few times. The V gene is TRBV11-1, the J gene TRBJ2-1; tentative D call: TRBD1 (5 bases). There are 15 residues in the CDR3. Germline V gives CDR1 SGHAT, CDR2 FQDESV (reference sequence). Trimming cost V 3 bases and J 6 bases, with 15 bases left between them. The CDR3, as DNA: TGTGCCAGCAGCTTGACGTTATACCAGGGCAATGAGCAGTTCTTC. Translating it yields CASSLTLYQGNEQFF.

There are a few counts of this clone. The chain recombines TRBV28 with TRBJ2-1, with 9 bases matching TRBD2. This CDR3 region has 12 residues. J was trimmed by 14 bases and V by 5 bases; bases with no gene match: 7. CDR1 and CDR2 from the germline V gene are MDHEN and SYDVKM. In DNA form, the CDR3 reads TGTGCCAGCAGTATATCTAGCGGGGAGAAGTTCTTC. As protein: CASSISSGEKFF.

The genes are TRBV6-6 and TRBJ1-5, with D possibly TRBD1 on 6 matching bases. This CDR3 spans 15 amino acids. The germline gives CDR1 MNHNY, CDR2 SVGAGI (reference sequence). V was clipped by 6 bases and J by 5 bases, with 17 bases between them. CDR3 DNA: TGTGCCAGCAGCTTAAACAGGGTGAGGGATCAGCCCCAGCATTTT. Translated, it gives CASSLNRVRDQPQHF.

This clone appeared a few times. The chain combines TRBV5-1 with TRBJ2-3; no clear D gene. The CDR3 extends over 11 amino acids. The V end was cut by 7 bases, the J end by 5 bases, with 8 bases between. Germline V gene sequence: CDR1 SGHRS, CDR2 YFSETQ. DNA for the CDR3: TGCGCCAGCTTTGCCGGAGATACGCAGTATTTT. This encodes CASFAGDTQYF.

This clone has only a few counts. At the DNA level, this CDR3 is encoded by other sequences in the same sample as well. This sequence joins TRBV7-9 and TRBJ1-4; 9 nucleotides match TRBD1. The junction had 6 bases not matched to a gene; V was cut back by 5 bases and J by 8 bases. Germline V gene lookup returns CDR1 SEHNR and CDR2 FQNEAQ (reference sequence). The CDR3 spans 14 residues. CDR3 region: CASSPDRGGEKLFF. In DNA form, the CDR3 reads TGTGCCAGCAGCCCGGACAGGGGTGGGGAAAAACTGTTTTTT.

This clone has a handful of counts. This chain joins TRBV7-9 and TRBJ2-2; D remains ambiguous. V lost 7 bases to trimming and J lost 6 bases, with 15 bases between them. Looked up from germline, CDR1 is SEHNR and CDR2 is FQNEAQ (reference sequence). The CDR3 is made up of 14 amino acids. As DNA, the CDR3 is TGTGCCAGCACGGCCCTCACGGAGTCCGGGGAGCTGTTTTTT. This translates into CASTALTESGELFF.

This chain joins TRBV7-3 and TRBJ2-2; D not certain. The V end lost 5 bases, the J end lost 4 bases, and 11 bases lay between the germline ends. Looked up from germline, CDR1 is SGHTA and CDR2 is FQGTGA. The CDR3 loop spans 14 amino acids. The CDR3 DNA follows: TGTGCCAGCAGCCCTGCGGAGATCACCGGGGAGCTGTTTTTT. It yields the protein CASSPAEITGELFF. Looking up the rest from reference TRBV7-3 and TRBJ2-2 gives the full variable domain: GAGVSQTPSNKVTEKGKYVELRCDPISGHTALYWYRQSLGQGPEFLIYFQGTGAADDSGLPNDRFFAVRPEGSVSTLKIQRTERGDSAVYLCASSPAEITGELFFGEGSRLTVL.

J is TRBJ2-1 and V is TRBV2; D perhaps matches TRBD2 (5 bases). The CDR3 is made up of 15 amino acids. Trimming removed 3 bases from V and 0 bases from J, with 9 bases in between. Germline V gene lookup returns CDR1 SNHLY and CDR2 FYNNEI. CDR3 nucleotide sequence: TGTGCCAGCAGTGATTTAGCGTTCTCCTACAATGAGCAGTTCTTC. Translating it yields CASSDLAFSYNEQFF.